The entry below gives a single T cell receptor beta chain sequence along with its context. Its antigen is unknown. TCRdb reprocessed the 5' RACE reads via MiXCR and lists one record per CDR3 protein. This sample has around 200,000 distinct CDR3 sequences, with 9% to 10% found just once. This record comes from a study of T-cell memory formation after mild COVID-19. Study-wide context: There were largely donor-specific TCR clusters. General study findings and limits: Specificity for SARS-CoV-2 was not confirmed among the second-wave clones peaking on day 37.

Germline lookup yields CDR1 MDHEN and CDR2 SYDVKM. CDR3 size: 14 residues. V lost 5 bases, J lost 2 bases, and 12 bases lay in between. The chain couples TRBV28 to TRBJ1-2, with D uncertain. Input material: PBMCs or a T cell subset sorted from them (not recorded which). This sequence was found in a man between 18 and 35 years old who had mild COVID-19 (a few samples of this study predate the infection). Cell type and time point are not known. The CDR3 region has the DNA TGTGCCAGCAGTGCCCCGGTGCCGAACTATGGCTACACCTTC. Residues: CASSAPVPNYGYTF.